These 5 T cell receptor beta chains share one sample of origin, sequenced in a study of control samples from healthy donors and cancer patients. This table comes from immunoSEQ multiplex PCR, and its TCRdb copy is limited to in-frame clones, with some not included. Seen here are about 95,000 clones, roughly 90% observed once, and the top ten hold over 0.85%. Material for sequencing was blood. These receptors all come from a woman aged 25 to 39 in good health.

The chain couples TRBV7-8 to TRBJ2-7, with D tentatively TRBD1 or TRBD2 (5 bases each). This CDR3 is built from 15 residues. V was cut by 3 bases and J by 6 bases, with 18 bases left in between. CDR1 SGHVS and CDR2 FQNEAQ come from the germline V gene. The CDR3, as DNA: TGTGCCAGCAGCTTGGAAGGGACCCGTTGGAGCGAGCAGTACTTC. As protein: CASSLEGTRWSEQYF.

CDR3 region: CASSATTGDTNYGYTF. CDR3 coding DNA: TGTGCCAGCAGCGCGACGACAGGGGACACTAACTATGGCTACACCTTC. The V and J genes are TRBV2 and TRBJ1-2, with 8 bases lining up with TRBD1. The CDR3 has 16 amino acids. Germline CDR1 and CDR2: SNHLY and FYNNEI. After removal of 6 bases from V and 0 bases from J, the junction contained 9 bases not matched to a gene.

The V gene is TRBV11-3, the J gene TRBJ2-1; D may match TRBD1 or TRBD2 (5 bases each). V was trimmed by 5 bases and J by 3 bases, leaving 20 bases between them. The CDR3 runs to 17 residues. Germline values: CDR1 SGHNT, CDR2 YENEEA. The CDR3 coding sequence is TGTGCCAGCAGCCCCGTTGGAGGACACGGGGACTACAATGAGCAGTTCTTC. It codes for CASSPVGGHGDYNEQFF.

V usage is TRBV5-1 and J usage is TRBJ1-3; a weak D match, TRBD1 (5 bases). The germline V and J ends were trimmed by 3 bases and 4 bases, with 11 bases remaining between them. Germline CDR1 SGHRS, CDR2 YFSETQ. There are 14 residues in the CDR3. The DNA for the CDR3 is TGCGCCAGCAGCTGGTCAAACAGGGGAAACACCATATATTTT. This sequence encodes CASSWSNRGNTIYF.

The chain has TRBV6-5 and TRBJ2-7; the D call may be TRBD1 or TRBD2 (5 bases each). The length of the CDR3 is 12 residues. Germline CDR1 MNHEY, CDR2 SVGAGI. V was shortened by 0 bases and J by 6 bases, with 6 bases between the two germline ends. The CDR3 sequence is CASSYSGTEQYF. The CDR3 DNA is TGTGCCAGCAGTTACTCAGGGACCGAGCAGTACTTC.